This TCR beta chain was profiled in a study of blood T cell repertoires in COVID-19. Between the trimmed V and J ends, which lost 4 bases and 0 bases, there was a span of 10 bases. The CDR3 has 14 amino acids. Germline-derived CDR1 and CDR2 are SQVTM and ANQGSEA. Using immunoSEQ multiplex PCR, the repertoire was profiled, and TCRdb retains in-frame clones only, with some absent. The sample lists 45,000 to 60,000 clones, less than 85% occurring once. V is TRBV29-1 and J is TRBJ2-1; D gene ambiguous. This receptor was taken from a man aged 50 or older with acute or convalescent COVID-19. The sample consisted of peripheral blood. CDR3 in DNA: TGCAGCGTTGGGCCTCGGAGCTCCTACAATGAGCAGTTCTTC. It yields the protein CSVGPRSSYNEQFF.